The clone carrying this T cell receptor beta chain was seen a handful of times. Its antigen remains unknown. Sequencing was performed with immunoSEQ multiplex PCR; in TCRdb, only in-frame clones are kept and a portion is missing. The sample records some 59,000 clones, approximately 80% being singletons. CDR1 is MNHNY, CDR2 SVGAGI, per germline (reference sequence). The CDR3 loop spans 13 amino acids. J lost 0 bases, V lost 9 bases, and 3 bases had no gene match. This specimen comes from a study of OX40 agonist ivuxolimab in advanced cancers. Study-wide context: Partial responses were seen in three patients, one with hepatocellular carcinoma and two with cutaneous melanoma. Points from the study as a whole: Both CD4+ and CD8+ T cell populations in blood had undergone clonal expansion by week 6 at 0.1 to 3.0 mg/kg.

V is TRBV6-6 and J is TRBJ1-1, with 8 bases that match TRBD1. This material consisted of CD4+ or CD8+ T cells sorted from blood, taken in a trial of the OX40 agonist ivuxolimab. The receptor's source is an adult with an advanced solid tumor such as melanoma, head and neck, liver or kidney cancer. The DNA for the CDR3 is TGTGCCAGTACGACAGGGGTGAACACTGAAGCTTTCTTT. Translated: CASTTGVNTEAFF.